The 28 T cell receptor beta chains presented below share a single source sample, sequenced in a study of blood T cells in healthy people across ages (dated by TCRdb to between 2014 and 2016). Receptors were amplified or captured by 5' RACE. Sequencing used an Illumina HiSeq 2500. A second roughly 7 to 11 cycle PCR used a sample-barcoded 5' primer and a J-beta primer mix. The public reads were reanalyzed by TCRdb: fastp trimming at Q25, MiXCR alignment, in-frame beta chains only. Entries are consolidated by CDR3 protein sequence, retaining the most common genes and DNA. Within this sample are hundreds of thousands of distinct CDR3 sequences, with approximately 21% of them counted one time only. The ten largest clones add up to approximately 3.7% of the sample. Sequencing was done on a sample of blood. These TCRs come from a man between 65 and 80 years old in good health.

A few counts support this clonotype. V usage is TRBV3-1 and J usage is TRBJ2-1; 7 positions agree with TRBD2. The end of the DNA is better explained by TRBJ2-7, so the J call may be wrong. The CDR3 loop spans 13 amino acids. Germline lookup yields CDR1 LGHDT and CDR2 YNNKEL (reference sequence). CDR3 sequence reads: CASSPSGVYEQYF. CDR3 nucleotide sequence: TGTGCCAGCAGCCCTAGCGGAGTCTACGAGCAGTACTTC.

This clonotype has more than one count but fewer than ten. The V and J genes are TRBV3-1 and TRBJ2-3, with 11 positions matching TRBD1. The germline CDR1 and CDR2 sequences are LGHDT and YNNKEL (reference sequence). The CDR3 has 17 residues. The V and J ends lost 5 bases and 0 bases, in that order; junction bases with no gene match: 7. The DNA for the CDR3 is TGTGCCAGCAGCTTGGGACAGGGGGGTTCCAGCACAGATACGCAGTATTTT. It specifies CASSLGQGGSSTDTQYF.

This clonotype has only a few counts. The chain is built from TRBV5-1 and TRBJ1-6; tentatively, D is TRBD1 (5 bases). CDR1 is SGHRS, CDR2 YFSETQ, per germline. The CDR3 extends over 15 amino acids. Deletions cut 4 bases from V and 0 bases from J, with 8 bases between. The DNA for the CDR3 is TGCGCCAGCAGCCGGGGCCGCTCCTATAATTCACCCCTCCACTTT. Its protein is CASSRGRSYNSPLHF.

The chain couples TRBV6-5 to TRBJ2-5; D is possibly TRBD1 (6 bases). The CDR3 loop spans 16 amino acids. The germline V and J ends were trimmed by 0 bases and 4 bases, with 15 bases remaining between them. The germline V gene has CDR1 MNHEY and CDR2 SVGAGI. The CDR3: CASSYSYGEGGETQYF. The CDR3 nucleotides read TGTGCCAGCAGTTACTCATACGGGGAAGGGGGAGAGACCCAGTACTTC.

This clonotype was counted a few times. The chain has TRBV6-2 or TRBV6-3 and TRBJ2-5; 9 positions match TRBD1. J lost 4 bases, V lost 8 bases, and 2 bases had no gene match. The CDR3 extends over 12 amino acids. Germline CDR1 is MNHEY and CDR2 is SVGEGT. Here the CDR3 reads CASGQGLETQYF. DNA for the CDR3: TGTGCCAGCGGACAGGGGCTAGAGACCCAGTACTTC.

The chain couples TRBV6-1 to TRBJ2-6; TRBD1 matches 11 bases. Germline V CDR1 and CDR2: MNHNS, SASEGT. Unmatched junction bases numbered 9, after V lost 4 bases and J lost 4 bases. The CDR3 is 18 residues long. The CDR3 here is CASSGPGQGDYGANVLTF. For the CDR3, the DNA is TGTGCCAGCAGTGGACCGGGACAGGGGGATTACGGGGCCAACGTCCTGACTTTC.

The chain recombines TRBV20-1 with TRBJ2-5; D gene uncertain. Between the trimmed V and J ends, which lost 3 bases and 5 bases, there was a span of 10 bases. This CDR3 is 12 amino acids long. The germline CDR1 and CDR2 sequences are DFQATT and SNEGSKA (reference sequence). The CDR3 DNA reads as TGCAGTGCTAGTCTTGGGCGGGAGACCCAGTACTTC. Protein sequence: CSASLGRETQYF.

This rearrangement joins TRBV29-1 to TRBJ2-4, with 12 bases lining up with TRBD1. CDR1 is SQVTM and CDR2 is ANQGSEA in the germline V gene. Unmatched junction bases numbered 4, after V lost 0 bases and J lost 7 bases. There are 15 residues in the CDR3. This CDR3 is CSVEDRDRGRNIQYF. CDR3 sequence (DNA): TGCAGCGTTGAAGATAGGGACAGGGGGCGGAACATTCAGTACTTC. Looking up the rest from reference TRBV29-1 and TRBJ2-4 gives the full variable domain: SAVISQKPSRDICQRGTSLTIQCQVDSQVTMMFWYRQQPGQSLTLIATANQGSEATYESGFVIDKFPISRPNLTFSTLTVSNMSPEDSSIYLCSVEDRDRGRNIQYFGAGTRLSVL.

The chain joins TRBV7-2 to TRBJ1-2, with 8 bases fitting TRBD1. The CDR3 is 14 residues long. Trimming removed 4 bases from V and 7 bases from J; junction bases left unmatched: 8. Germline V gene sequence: CDR1 SGHTA, CDR2 FQGNSA. This chain's CDR3 is CASSSGQGVGGYTF. In DNA, the CDR3 is TGTGCCAGCAGCTCTGGACAGGGTGTAGGTGGCTACACCTTC. Supplemented by reference TRBV7-2 and TRBJ1-2, the full variable domain reads GAGVSQSPSNKVTEKGKDVELRCDPISGHTALYWYRQSLGQGLEFLIYFQGNSAPDKSGLPSDRFSAERTGGSVSTLTIQRTQQEDSAVYLCASSSGQGVGGYTFGSGTRLTVV.

The V call is TRBV5-1, the J call TRBJ1-3; no firm D call. V was clipped by 0 bases and J by 4 bases, with 8 bases between them. Germline CDR1 reads SGHRS; CDR2 reads YFSETQ. This CDR3 is 14 amino acids long. The CDR3, as DNA: TGCGCCAGCAGCTTGGAGTCAGTCGGAAACACCATATATTTT. Its protein product is CASSLESVGNTIYF. Full variable domain (rest looked up from reference TRBV5-1 and TRBJ1-3): KAGVTQTPRYLIKTRGQQVTLSCSPISGHRSVSWYQQTPGQGLQFLFEYFSETQRNKGNFPGRFSGRQFSNSRSEMNVSTLELGDSALYLCASSLESVGNTIYFGEGSWLTVV.

The chain has TRBV3-1 and TRBJ2-7, with unresolved D. The last part of the DNA fits TRBJ2-5 better; the J call may be wrong. This CDR3 is 15 amino acids long. CDR1 LGHDT and CDR2 YNNKEL come from the germline V gene (reference sequence). CDR3 nucleotide sequence: TGTGCCAGCAGCCAAACGATAGGGCCGGAGGAGACCCAGTACTTC. Translating gives CASSQTIGPEETQYF.

The rearrangement links TRBV10-3 to TRBJ2-1; D is uncertain. V shed 10 bases and J shed 5 bases, with 15 bases lying between them. CDR3 length: 13 residues. CDR1 is ENHRY, CDR2 SYGVKD, per germline. The DNA of the CDR3 is TGTGCCAGCAGCCCGGCGGCTAACAATGAGCAGTTCTTC. Translated, it gives CASSPAANNEQFF.

There are a few counts of this clonotype. The CDR3 DNA reads TGTGCCAGCGGGGGACAAGACTACAATGAGCAGTTCTTC. It encodes CASGGQDYNEQFF. The chain carries TRBV2 and TRBJ2-1, with a tentative D call TRBD1 (6 bases). The CDR3 is 13 residues long. Trimming stripped 8 bases from V and 3 bases from J, with 11 bases between. The germline V gene has CDR1 SNHLY and CDR2 FYNNEI.

The J gene is TRBJ2-3, the V gene TRBV10-3; possible D gene TRBD2, 5 bases. The V gene lost 7 bases and the J gene lost 1 base, with 12 bases spanning the gap. This CDR3 is built from 14 residues. CDR1 is ENHRY and CDR2 is SYGVKD in the germline V gene. This CDR3 reads CAIMAGGGTDTQYF. The CDR3 bases are TGTGCCATCATGGCCGGAGGCGGCACAGATACGCAGTATTTT.

The rearrangement links TRBV7-9 to TRBJ2-3; 7 bases align to TRBD1. This CDR3 contains 15 residues. The V gene end was trimmed by 5 bases and the J gene end by 1 base; junction bases not matched to a gene: 6. The V gene's germline CDR1 is SEHNR and CDR2 FQNEAQ (reference sequence). The CDR3 DNA sequence: TGTGCCAGCAGCCCAGGGGGTCGCGGCACAGATACGCAGTATTTT. It translates to CASSPGGRGTDTQYF.

This sequence joins TRBV7-9 and TRBJ2-5; 8 bases fit TRBD1. Germline V gene data show CDR1 as SEHNR and CDR2 as FQNEAQ (reference sequence). V was clipped by 4 bases and J by 7 bases; unmatched bases: 11. This CDR3 region has 15 residues. Written as DNA, the CDR3 is TGTGCCAGCAGCTCCGGGACAGGTGGGTCGTGGACCCAGTACTTC. It specifies CASSSGTGGSWTQYF.

A few counts support this clonotype. The chain links TRBV3-1 to TRBJ2-1; D remains unclear. V lost 0 bases, J lost 1 base, and 7 bases lay in between. In germline, CDR1 is LGHDT, CDR2 YNNKEL (reference sequence). This CDR3 region has 15 residues. CDR3 amino acids: CASSQDLRSYNEQFF. The CDR3 nucleotides are TGTGCCAGCAGCCAAGATCTTCGGTCCTACAATGAGCAGTTCTTC.

This clonotype was recorded at least ten times. This rearrangement joins TRBV6-6 to TRBJ2-5; D unresolved. Per the germline V gene, CDR1 is MNHNY and CDR2 is SVGAGI (reference sequence). The CDR3 totals 12 residues. Trimming cost V 4 bases and J 2 bases, with 5 bases left between them. The CDR3 sequence: CASSFQQETQYF. The CDR3 DNA reads as TGTGCCAGCAGTTTTCAGCAAGAGACCCAGTACTTC.

Note on this clonotype: A much larger clonotype is one base distant, so this may be a read error. This sequence joins TRBV20-1 and TRBJ2-5, with D unresolved. The CDR3 totals 12 residues. Trimming removed 2 bases from V and 1 base from J, with 5 bases in between. The germline V gene has CDR1 DFQATT and CDR2 SNEGSKA (reference sequence). As DNA, the CDR3 is TGCAGTGCTAGACAGGCCCAAGAGACCCAGTACTTC. Its protein product is CSARQAQETQYF.

This clonotype was recorded at least ten times. The gene calls are TRBV5-1 and TRBJ2-7, with D unclear. Germline V gene data show CDR1 as SGHRS and CDR2 as YFSETQ. The CDR3 loop spans 14 amino acids. Trimming removed 1 base at V and 0 bases at J, with 8 bases between. CDR3 bases: TGCGCCAGCAGCTTGACTGCTGGCTCCTACGAGCAGTACTTC. Its translation is CASSLTAGSYEQYF.

In this sample, this clonotype turned up a few times. The rearrangement links TRBV6-5 to TRBJ2-5, with 9 positions matching TRBD1. V lost 4 bases to trimming and J lost 5 bases; unmatched junction nucleotides: 8. The germline CDR1 and CDR2 sequences are MNHEY and SVGAGI. This CDR3 spans 15 amino acids. CDR3 DNA: TGTGCCAGCAGTTTGAGACAGGGGGGGTTTGAGACCCAGTACTTC. Translated, it gives CASSLRQGGFETQYF.

This clonotype has more than one count but fewer than ten. The rearrangement joins TRBV24-1 to TRBJ2-1, with D unclear. The CDR3 loop spans 14 amino acids. Germline loops: CDR1 KGHDR, CDR2 SFDVKD. Trimming removed 5 bases from V and 4 bases from J, with 11 bases in between. The CDR3 here is CATSAGPEYNEQFF. The CDR3 DNA is TGTGCCACCAGTGCTGGGCCCGAATACAATGAGCAGTTCTTC.

This chain links TRBV10-3 with TRBJ2-5, with D perhaps TRBD2 (6 bases). TRBJ2-1 matches the DNA end more closely, so the J call is doubtful. The CDR3 loop spans 16 amino acids. The V gene's germline CDR1 is ENHRY and CDR2 SYGVKD. The CDR3 loop is CAISESAGIENNEQFF. The CDR3 coding sequence is TGTGCCATCAGTGAGTCGGCGGGAATAGAGAACAATGAGCAGTTCTTC.

This clonotype was picked up a small number of times. This rearrangement joins TRBV27 to TRBJ2-5, with 7 nucleotides matching TRBD2. Trimming at V came to 5 bases and at J to 0 bases, leaving 6 bases not matched to a gene. This CDR3 comprises 15 residues. CDR1 is MNHEY and CDR2 is SMNVEV in the germline V gene (reference sequence). The CDR3 nucleotides are TGTGCCAGCAGTGGGGCAGCGGGGTACCAAGAGACCCAGTACTTC. Translating gives CASSGAAGYQETQYF.

V and J are TRBV28 and TRBJ2-5; TRBD1 matches 11 bases. J was trimmed by 5 bases and V by 5 bases; bases with no gene match: 4. Per the germline V gene, CDR1 is MDHEN and CDR2 is SYDVKM. This CDR3 has 14 residues. CDR3 coding DNA: TGTGCCAGCAGTAAGGACAGGGGGCAGGAGACCCAGTACTTC. Protein: CASSKDRGQETQYF.

This chain connects TRBV24-1 to TRBJ2-7; 8 bases map to TRBD1. CDR1 is KGHDR and CDR2 is SFDVKD in the germline V gene. Losses at the gene ends were 4 bases for V and 4 bases for J; bases not matched to a gene: 11. The CDR3 runs 16 residues. DNA of the CDR3: TGTGCCACCAGTGAAAGACGGGACAGGTCTCCTTACGAGCAGTACTTC. Translating it yields CATSERRDRSPYEQYF.

The chain couples TRBV5-1 to TRBJ1-1; weak D call: TRBD1 (5 bases). Trimming left V 4 bases short and J 2 bases short, with 15 bases between. The CDR3 is 15 amino acids. Germline V lookup: CDR1 SGHRS, CDR2 YFSETQ. The chain's CDR3 is CASSPRPTDNTEAFF. The CDR3 bases are TGCGCCAGCAGCCCCCGACCGACAGACAACACTGAAGCTTTCTTT.

The V and J genes are TRBV6-2 or TRBV6-3 and TRBJ2-5; 12 nucleotides align to TRBD2. With V trimmed by 0 bases and J by 2 bases, 7 bases remained unmatched. The CDR3 contains 18 residues. The germline V gene encodes CDR1 MNHEY and CDR2 SVGEGT. CDR3 DNA: TGTGCCAGCAGTTACTCGACTAGCGGGAGAACGAGGCAAGAGACCCAGTACTTC. Its translation: CASSYSTSGRTRQETQYF.